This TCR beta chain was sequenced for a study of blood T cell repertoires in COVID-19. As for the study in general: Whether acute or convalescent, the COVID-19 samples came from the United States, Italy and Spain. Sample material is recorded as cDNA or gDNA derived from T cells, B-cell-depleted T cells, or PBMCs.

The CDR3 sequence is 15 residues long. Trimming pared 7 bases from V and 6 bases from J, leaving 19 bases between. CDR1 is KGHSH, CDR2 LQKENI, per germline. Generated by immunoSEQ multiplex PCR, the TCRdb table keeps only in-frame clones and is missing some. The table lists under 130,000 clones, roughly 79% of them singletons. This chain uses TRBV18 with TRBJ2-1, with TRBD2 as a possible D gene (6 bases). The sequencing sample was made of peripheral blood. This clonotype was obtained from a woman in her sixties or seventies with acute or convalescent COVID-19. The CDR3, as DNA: TGTGCCAGCTACCCCTCCGGGAGAGTGGGCAATGAGCAGTTCTTC. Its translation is CASYPSGRVGNEQFF.